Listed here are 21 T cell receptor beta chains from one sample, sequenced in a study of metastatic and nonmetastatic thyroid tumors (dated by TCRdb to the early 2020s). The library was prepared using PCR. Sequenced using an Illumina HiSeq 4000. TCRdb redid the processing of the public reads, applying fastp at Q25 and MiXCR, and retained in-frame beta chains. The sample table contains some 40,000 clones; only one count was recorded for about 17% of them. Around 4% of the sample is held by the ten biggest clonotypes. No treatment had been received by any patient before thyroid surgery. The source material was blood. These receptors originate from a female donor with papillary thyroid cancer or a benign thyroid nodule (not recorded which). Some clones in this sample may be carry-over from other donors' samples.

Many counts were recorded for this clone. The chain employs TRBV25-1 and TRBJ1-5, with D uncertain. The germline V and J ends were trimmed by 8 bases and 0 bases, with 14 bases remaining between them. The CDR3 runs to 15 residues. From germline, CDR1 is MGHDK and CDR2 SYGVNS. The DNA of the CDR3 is TGTGCCAGCTCATCGGACGCGTATAGCAATCAGCCCCAGCATTTT. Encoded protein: CASSSDAYSNQPQHF.

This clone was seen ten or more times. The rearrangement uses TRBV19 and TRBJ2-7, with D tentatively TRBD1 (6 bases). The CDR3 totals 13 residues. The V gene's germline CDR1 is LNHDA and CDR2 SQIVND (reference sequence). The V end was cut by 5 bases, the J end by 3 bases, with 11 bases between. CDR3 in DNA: TGTGCCAGTAGTCGGGACACAAACTACGAGCAGTACTTC. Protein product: CASSRDTNYEQYF.

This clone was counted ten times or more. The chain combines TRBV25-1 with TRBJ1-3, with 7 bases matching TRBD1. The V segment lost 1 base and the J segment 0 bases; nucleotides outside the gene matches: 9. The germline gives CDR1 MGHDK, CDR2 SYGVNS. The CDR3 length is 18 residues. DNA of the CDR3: TGTGCCAGCAGTGAATTGGGCAGGGGGGCGAGCTCTGGAAACACCATATATTTT. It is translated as CASSELGRGASSGNTIYF.

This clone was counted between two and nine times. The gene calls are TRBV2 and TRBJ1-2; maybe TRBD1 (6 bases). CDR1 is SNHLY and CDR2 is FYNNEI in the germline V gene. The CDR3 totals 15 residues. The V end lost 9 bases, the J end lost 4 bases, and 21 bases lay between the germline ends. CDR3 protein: CARFSGDTVGYGYTF. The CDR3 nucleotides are TGTGCCAGATTCTCCGGGGACACCGTGGGCTATGGCTACACCTTC.

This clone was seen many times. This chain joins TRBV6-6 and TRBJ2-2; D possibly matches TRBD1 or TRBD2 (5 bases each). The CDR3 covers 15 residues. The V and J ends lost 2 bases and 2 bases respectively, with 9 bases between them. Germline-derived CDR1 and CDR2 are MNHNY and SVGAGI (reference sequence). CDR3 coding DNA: TGTGCCAGCAGTTACGGGGGACCAAACACCGGGGAGCTGTTTTTT. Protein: CASSYGGPNTGELFF.

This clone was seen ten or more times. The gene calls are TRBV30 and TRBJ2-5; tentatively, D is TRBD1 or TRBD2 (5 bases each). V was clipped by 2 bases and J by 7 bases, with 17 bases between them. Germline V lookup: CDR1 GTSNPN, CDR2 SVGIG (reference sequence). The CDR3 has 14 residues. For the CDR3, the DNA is TGTGCCTGGAGTCCACGCAGGGTCCGGGGGACCCAGTACTTC. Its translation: CAWSPRRVRGTQYF.

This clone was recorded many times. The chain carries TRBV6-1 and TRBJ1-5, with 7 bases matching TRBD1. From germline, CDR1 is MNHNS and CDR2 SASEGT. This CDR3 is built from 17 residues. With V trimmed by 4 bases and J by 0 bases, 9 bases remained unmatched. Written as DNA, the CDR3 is TGTGCCAGCAGTGCCTGGACAGGAACTAATAGCAATCAGCCCCAGCATTTT. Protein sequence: CASSAWTGTNSNQPQHF.

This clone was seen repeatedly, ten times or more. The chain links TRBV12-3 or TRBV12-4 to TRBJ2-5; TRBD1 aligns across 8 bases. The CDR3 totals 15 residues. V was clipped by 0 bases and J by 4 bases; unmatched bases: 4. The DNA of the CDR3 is TGTGCCAGCAGTTTAGCGGGGACAGGAGCAGAGACCCAGTACTTC. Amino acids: CASSLAGTGAETQYF.

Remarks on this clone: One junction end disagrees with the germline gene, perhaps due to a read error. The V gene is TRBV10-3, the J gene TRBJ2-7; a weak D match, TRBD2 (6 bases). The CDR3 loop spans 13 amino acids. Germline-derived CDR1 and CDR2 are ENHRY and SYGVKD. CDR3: CAINPVQDYDQYF. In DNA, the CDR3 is TGTGCCATCAACCCTGTACAGGACTACGATCAGTACTTC.

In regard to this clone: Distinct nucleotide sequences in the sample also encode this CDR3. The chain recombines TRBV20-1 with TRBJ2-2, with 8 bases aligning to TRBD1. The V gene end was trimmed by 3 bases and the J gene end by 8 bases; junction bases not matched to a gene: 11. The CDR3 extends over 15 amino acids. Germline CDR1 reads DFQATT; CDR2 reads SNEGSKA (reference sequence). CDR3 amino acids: CSARDDRGLSGELFF. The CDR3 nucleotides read TGCAGTGCTAGGGACGACAGGGGTCTTAGTGGGGAGCTGTTTTTT.

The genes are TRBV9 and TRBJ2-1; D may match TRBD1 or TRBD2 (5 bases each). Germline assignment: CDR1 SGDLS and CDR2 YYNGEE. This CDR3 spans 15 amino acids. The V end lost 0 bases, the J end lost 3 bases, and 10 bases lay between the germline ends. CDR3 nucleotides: TGTGCCAGCAGCGTAGTCGTTGGGGGCTACAATGAGCAGTTCTTC. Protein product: CASSVVVGGYNEQFF.

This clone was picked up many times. The CDR3 region has the DNA TGTGCCAGCAGCATACAGCCCTCCTCTGGAAACACCATATATTTT. Translated: CASSIQPSSGNTIYF. V and J are TRBV6-1 and TRBJ1-3; D remains ambiguous. The germline V gene has CDR1 MNHNS and CDR2 SASEGT. The V end was cut by 6 bases, the J end by 0 bases, with 12 bases between. The CDR3 has 15 residues.

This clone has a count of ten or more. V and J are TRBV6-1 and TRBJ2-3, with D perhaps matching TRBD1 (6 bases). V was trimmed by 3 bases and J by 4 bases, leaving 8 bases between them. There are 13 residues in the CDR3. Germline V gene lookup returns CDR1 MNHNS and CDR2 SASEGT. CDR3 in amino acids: CASSDNRADTQYF. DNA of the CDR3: TGTGCCAGCAGTGACAACAGGGCAGATACGCAGTATTTT.

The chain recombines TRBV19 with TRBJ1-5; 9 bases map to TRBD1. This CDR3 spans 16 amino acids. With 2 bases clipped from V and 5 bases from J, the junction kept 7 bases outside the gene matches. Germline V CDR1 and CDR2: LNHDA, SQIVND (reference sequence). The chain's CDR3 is CASSIFGDRDYQPQHF. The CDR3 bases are TGTGCCAGTAGTATATTTGGGGACAGGGACTATCAGCCCCAGCATTTT.

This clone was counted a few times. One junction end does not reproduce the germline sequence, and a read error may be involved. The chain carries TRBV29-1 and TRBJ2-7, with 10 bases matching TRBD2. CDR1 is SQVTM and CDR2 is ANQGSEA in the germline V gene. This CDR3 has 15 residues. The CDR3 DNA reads TGCAGCGTTGCCTTCGGACTAGCGGTGACCTACCAGCAGTACTTC. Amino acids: CSVAFGLAVTYQQYF.

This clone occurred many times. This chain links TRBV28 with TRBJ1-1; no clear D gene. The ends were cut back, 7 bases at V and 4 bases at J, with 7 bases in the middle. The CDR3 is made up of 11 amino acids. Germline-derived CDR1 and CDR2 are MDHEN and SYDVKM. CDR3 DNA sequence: TGTGCCAGCACCTATAGCACTGAAGCTTTCTTT. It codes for CASTYSTEAFF. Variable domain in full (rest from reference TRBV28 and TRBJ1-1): DVKVTQSSRYLVKRTGEKVFLECVQDMDHENMFWYRQDPGLGLRLIYFSYDVKMKEKGDIPEGYSVSREKKERFSLILESASTNQTSMYLCASTYSTEAFFGQGTRLTVV.

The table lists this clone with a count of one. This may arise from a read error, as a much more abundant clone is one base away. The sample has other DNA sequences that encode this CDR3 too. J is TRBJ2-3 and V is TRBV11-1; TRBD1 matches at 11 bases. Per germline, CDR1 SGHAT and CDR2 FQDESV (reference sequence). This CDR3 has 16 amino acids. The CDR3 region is CASSLAGQGVSDTQYF. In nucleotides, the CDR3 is TGTGCTAGCAGCTTAGCGGGACAGGGGGTATCGGATACGCAGTATTTT. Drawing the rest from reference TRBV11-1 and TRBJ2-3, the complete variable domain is EAEVAQSPRYKITEKSQAVAFWCDPISGHATLYWYRQILGQGPELLVQFQDESVVDDSQLPKDRFSAERLKGVDSTLKIQPAELGDSAMYLCASSLAGQGVSDTQYFGPGTRLTVL.

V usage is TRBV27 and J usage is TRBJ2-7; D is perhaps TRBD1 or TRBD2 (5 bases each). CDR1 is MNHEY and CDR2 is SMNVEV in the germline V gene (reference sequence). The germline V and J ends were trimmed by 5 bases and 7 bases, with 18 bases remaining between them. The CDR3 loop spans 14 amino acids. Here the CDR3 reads CASSLLGASIEQYF. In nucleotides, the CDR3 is TGTGCCAGCAGTCTTCTCGGGGCCAGTATTGAGCAGTACTTC.

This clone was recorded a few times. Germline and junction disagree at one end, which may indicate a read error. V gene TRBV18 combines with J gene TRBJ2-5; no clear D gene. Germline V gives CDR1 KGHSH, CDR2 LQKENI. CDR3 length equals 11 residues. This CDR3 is CASSPEEAQYF. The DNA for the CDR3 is TGTGCCAGCTCACCGGAAGAGGCCCAGTACTTC.

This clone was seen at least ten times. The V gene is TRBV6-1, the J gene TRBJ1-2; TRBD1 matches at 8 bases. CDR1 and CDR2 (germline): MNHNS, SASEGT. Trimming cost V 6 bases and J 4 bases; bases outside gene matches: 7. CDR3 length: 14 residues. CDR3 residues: CASSRGRQGYGYTF. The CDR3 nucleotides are TGTGCCAGCAGCAGGGGGCGGCAGGGCTATGGCTACACCTTC.

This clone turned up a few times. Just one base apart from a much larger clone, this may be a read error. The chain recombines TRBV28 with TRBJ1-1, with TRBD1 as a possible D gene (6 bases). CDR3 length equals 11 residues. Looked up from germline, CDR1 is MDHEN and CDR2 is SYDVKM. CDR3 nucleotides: TGTGCCAGCAGTTGGTCCCTAGGGGGTTCCTTT. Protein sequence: CASSWSLGGSF.